This T cell receptor (beta chain) came from a study of molecular identifiers for immune sequencing clone quantification. Broader study findings: Underestimation of highly expanded clone sizes could arise where identical TCR molecules share a barcode.

Investigators produced naive CD8 libraries from around 20,000 to 1,000,000 sorted cells, drawing on 10%, 30% or 50% RNA. Based on a CD8+CD4-CCR7+CD45RA+ profile, naive CD8 T cells were sorted. TCR libraries were built in bulk with a published protocol and specific TCR primers. TCRdb reprocessed the PCR reads with MiXCR, giving one entry per CDR3 protein. The sample includes fewer than 350,000 distinct CDR3 sequences, about 22% of them seen just once. Notes on this clonotype: Its specificity is not known.

CDR3 length: 15 amino acids. V lost 4 bases, J lost 2 bases, and 15 bases lay in between. Per germline, CDR1 MNHEY and CDR2 SVGEGT. The TCR sequence derives from a human donor in good health. Some libraries in this study had Jurkat cell RNA spiked in. The chain uses TRBV6-2 or TRBV6-3 and TRBJ2-7, with a possible D match to TRBD2 (6 bases). What was sequenced was naive CD8+ T cells from blood, with Jurkat cell RNA spiked in. Subset denoted: FACS-sorted CD8+CD4-CCR7+CD45RA+ naive T cells. CDR3 sequence (DNA): TGTGCCAGCAGTTCAGATACTAGCCAAACCTACGAGCAGTACTTC. It codes for CASSSDTSQTYEQYF.